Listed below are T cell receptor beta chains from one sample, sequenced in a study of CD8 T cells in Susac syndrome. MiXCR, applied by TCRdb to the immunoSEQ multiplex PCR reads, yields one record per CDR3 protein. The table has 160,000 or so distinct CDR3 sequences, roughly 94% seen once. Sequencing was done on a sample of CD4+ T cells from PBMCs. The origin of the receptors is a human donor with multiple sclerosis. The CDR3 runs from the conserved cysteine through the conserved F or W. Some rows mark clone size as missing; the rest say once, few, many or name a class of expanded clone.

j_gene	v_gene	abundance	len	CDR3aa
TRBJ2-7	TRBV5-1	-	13	CASTDSYSYEQYF
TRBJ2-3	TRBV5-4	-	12	CASSLETDTQYF
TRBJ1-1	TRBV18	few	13	CASSLGENTEAFF
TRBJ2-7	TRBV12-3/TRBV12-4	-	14	CASSPRQRTYEQYF
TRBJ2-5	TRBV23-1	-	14	CASSQPEYQETQYF
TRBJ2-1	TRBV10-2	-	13	CASRAGGPDEQFF
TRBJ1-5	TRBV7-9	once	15	CASSPGTASDQPQHF
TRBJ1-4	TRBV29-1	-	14	CSAGGGQGDEKLFF
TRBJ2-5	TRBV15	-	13	CATSRGGRETQYF
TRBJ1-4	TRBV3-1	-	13	CASSPTADEKLFF
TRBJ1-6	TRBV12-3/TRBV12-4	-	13	CASTGQVNSPLHF
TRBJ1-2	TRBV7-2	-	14	CASSEDREGGGYTF
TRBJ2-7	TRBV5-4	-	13	CASSLRTGYEQYF
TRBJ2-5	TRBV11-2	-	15	CASSSSSGREGTQYF
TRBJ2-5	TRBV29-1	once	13	CSVEASGSYTQYF
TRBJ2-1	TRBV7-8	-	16	CASSPTLSGRDNEQFF
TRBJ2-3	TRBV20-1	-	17	CSARDNPRTGGTDTQYF
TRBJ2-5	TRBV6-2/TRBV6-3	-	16	CASFTTSGGLWKTQYF
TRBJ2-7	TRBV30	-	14	CACPKGAGADEQYF
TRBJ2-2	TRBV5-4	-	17	CASSRIPGQGNTGELFF
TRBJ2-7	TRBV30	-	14	CACRAAGHFNEQYF
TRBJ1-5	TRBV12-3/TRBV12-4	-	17	CASSLGSGPLSNQPQHF
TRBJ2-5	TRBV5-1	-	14	CASSLSGVGETQYF
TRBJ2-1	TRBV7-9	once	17	CASSSASGGSSYNEQFF
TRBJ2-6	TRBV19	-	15	CASSIRQAGANVLTF
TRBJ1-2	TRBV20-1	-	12	CSARGTDDRYTF
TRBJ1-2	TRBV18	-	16	CASSEGSGTAGYGYTF
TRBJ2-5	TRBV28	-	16	CASSLFGTGVQETQYF
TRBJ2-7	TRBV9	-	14	CASSTLGTSYEQYF
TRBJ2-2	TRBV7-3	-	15	CASSSLGTRGGELFF
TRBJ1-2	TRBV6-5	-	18	CASSHRQGMPPANYGYTF
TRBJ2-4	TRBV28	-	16	CASSFLLGLAKNIQYF
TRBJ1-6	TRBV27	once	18	CASSLYTPGRSYNSPLHF
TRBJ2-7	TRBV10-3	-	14	CAISDGDRTYEQYF
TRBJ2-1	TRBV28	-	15	CASSSPGHSYNEQFF
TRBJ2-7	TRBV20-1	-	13	CSARDPRSYEQYF
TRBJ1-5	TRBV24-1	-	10	CATKGQPQHF
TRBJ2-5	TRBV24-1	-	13	CATSDPFDGTQYF
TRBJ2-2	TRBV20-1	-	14	CSALRAGSGGELFF
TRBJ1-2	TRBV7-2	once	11	CASSDDRVYTF
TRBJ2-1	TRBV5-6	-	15	CASSFGPGVGREQFF
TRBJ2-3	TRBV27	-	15	CASSLDPARTDTQYF
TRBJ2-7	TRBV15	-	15	CATSREREIGYEQYF
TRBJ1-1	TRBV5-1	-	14	CASSLGMGQREAFF
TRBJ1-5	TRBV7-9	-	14	CASSSGQGNQPQHF
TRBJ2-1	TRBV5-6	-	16	CASSFLRASSYNEQFF
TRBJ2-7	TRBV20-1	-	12	CSASGSEYEQYF
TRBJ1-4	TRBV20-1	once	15	CSASRRDSSNEKLFF
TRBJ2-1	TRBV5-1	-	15	CASSLGGGPYNEQFF
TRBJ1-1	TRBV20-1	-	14	CSAEGWEGDTEAFF
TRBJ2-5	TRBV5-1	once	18	CASSPSDKIQIHVETQYF
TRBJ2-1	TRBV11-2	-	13	CASSFRGRNEQFF
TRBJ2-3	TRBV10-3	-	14	CAISLTGEANTQYF
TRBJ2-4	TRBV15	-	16	CATSRDPDLRGNIQYF